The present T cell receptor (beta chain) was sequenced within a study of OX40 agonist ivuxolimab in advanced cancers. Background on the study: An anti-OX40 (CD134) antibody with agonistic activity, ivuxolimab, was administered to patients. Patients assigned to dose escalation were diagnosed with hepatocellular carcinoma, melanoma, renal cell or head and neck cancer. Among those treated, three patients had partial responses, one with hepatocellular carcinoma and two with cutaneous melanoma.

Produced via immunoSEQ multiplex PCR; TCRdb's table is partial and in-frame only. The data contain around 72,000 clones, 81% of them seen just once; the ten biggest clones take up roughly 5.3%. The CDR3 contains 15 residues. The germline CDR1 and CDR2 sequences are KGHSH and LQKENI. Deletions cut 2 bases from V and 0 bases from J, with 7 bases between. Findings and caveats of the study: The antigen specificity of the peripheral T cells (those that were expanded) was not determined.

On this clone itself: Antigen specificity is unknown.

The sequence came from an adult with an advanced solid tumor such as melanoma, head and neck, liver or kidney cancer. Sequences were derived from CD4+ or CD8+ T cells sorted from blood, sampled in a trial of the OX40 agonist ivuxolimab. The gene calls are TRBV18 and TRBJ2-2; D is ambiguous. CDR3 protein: CASSPGRPNTGELFF. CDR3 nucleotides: TGTGCCAGCTCACCAGGACGGCCGAACACCGGGGAGCTGTTTTTT. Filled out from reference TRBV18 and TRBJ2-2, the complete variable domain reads NAGVMQNPRHLVRRRGQEARLRCSPMKGHSHVYWYRQLPEEGLKFMVYLQKENIIDESGMPKERFSAEFPKEGPSILRIQQVVRGDSAAYFCASSPGRPNTGELFFGEGSRLTVL.